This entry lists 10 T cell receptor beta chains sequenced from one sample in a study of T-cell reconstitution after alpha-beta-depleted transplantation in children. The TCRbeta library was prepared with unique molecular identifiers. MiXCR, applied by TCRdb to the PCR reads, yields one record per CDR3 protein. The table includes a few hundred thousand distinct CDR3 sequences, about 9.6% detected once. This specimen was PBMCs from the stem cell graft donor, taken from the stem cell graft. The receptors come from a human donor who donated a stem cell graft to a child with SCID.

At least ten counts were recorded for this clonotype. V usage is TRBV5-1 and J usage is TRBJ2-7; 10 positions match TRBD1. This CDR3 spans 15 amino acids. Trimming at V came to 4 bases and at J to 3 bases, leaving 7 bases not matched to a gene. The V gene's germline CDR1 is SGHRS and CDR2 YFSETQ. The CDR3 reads CASSPQGQGNYEQYF. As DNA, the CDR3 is TGCGCCAGCAGCCCCCAGGGACAGGGGAACTACGAGCAGTACTTC.

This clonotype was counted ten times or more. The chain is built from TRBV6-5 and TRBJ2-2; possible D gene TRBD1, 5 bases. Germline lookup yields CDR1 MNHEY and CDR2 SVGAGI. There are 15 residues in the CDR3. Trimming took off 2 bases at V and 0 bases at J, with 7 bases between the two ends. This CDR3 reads CASSYVTANTGELFF. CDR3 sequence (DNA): TGTGCCAGCAGTTACGTGACAGCGAACACCGGGGAGCTGTTTTTT.

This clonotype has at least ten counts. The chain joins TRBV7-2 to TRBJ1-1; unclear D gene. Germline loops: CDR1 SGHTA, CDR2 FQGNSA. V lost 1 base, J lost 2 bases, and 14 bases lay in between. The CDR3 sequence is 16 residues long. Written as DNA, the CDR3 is TGTGCCAGCAGCTTAGAGAGTCTGGTGGGAAACACTGAAGCTTTCTTT. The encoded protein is CASSLESLVGNTEAFF.

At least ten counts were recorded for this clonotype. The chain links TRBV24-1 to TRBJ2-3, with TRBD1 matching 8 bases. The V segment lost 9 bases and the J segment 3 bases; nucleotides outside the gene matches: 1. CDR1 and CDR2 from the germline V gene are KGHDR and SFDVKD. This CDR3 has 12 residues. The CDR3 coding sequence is TGTGCCACCGGGGACAGGACAGATACGCAGTATTTT. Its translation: CATGDRTDTQYF.

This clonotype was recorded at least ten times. The CDR3 is CASRPTGSSYEQYF. The CDR3, as DNA: TGTGCCAGCAGACCGACAGGGAGCTCCTACGAGCAGTACTTC. This chain links TRBV27 with TRBJ2-7; 7 bases fit TRBD1. The V and J ends lost 6 bases and 0 bases, in that order; junction bases with no gene match: 5. The CDR3 has 14 amino acids. Germline lookup yields CDR1 MNHEY and CDR2 SMNVEV (reference sequence).

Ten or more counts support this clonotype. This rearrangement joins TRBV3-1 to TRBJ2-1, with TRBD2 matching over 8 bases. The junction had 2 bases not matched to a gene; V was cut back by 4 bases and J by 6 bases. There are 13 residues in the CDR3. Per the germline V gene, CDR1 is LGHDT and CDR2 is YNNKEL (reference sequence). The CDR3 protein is CASSRRGGNEQFF. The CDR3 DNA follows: TGTGCCAGCAGCCGCCGGGGGGGCAATGAGCAGTTCTTC.

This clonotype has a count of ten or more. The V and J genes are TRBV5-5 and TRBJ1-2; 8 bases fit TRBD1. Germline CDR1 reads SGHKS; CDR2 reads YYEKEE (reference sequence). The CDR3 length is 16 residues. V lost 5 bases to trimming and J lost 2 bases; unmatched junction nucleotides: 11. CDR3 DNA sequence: TGTGCCAGCAGGACGCAATGGACAGGGAGGAACTATGGCTACACCTTC. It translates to CASRTQWTGRNYGYTF.

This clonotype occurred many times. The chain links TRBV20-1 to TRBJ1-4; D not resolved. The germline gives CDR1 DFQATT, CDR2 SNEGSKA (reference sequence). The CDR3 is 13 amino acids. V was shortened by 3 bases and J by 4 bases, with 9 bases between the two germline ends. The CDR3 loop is CSARLSYNEKLFF. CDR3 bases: TGCAGTGCTAGGCTATCATATAATGAAAAACTGTTTTTT.

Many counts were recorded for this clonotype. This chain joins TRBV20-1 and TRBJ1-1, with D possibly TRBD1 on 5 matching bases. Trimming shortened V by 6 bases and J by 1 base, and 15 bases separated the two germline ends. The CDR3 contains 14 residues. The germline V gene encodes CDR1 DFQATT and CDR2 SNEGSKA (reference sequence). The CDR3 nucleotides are TGCAGTGCCAACATCGGGGCCCGGAACACTGAAGCTTTCTTT. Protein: CSANIGARNTEAFF.

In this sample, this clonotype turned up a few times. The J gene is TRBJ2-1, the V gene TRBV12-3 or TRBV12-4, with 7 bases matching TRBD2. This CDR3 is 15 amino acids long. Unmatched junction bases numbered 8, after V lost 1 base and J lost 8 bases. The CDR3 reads CASSLVGGGPDEQFF. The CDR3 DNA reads TGTGCCAGCAGTTTAGTTGGCGGGGGTCCGGATGAGCAGTTCTTC.